The 11 T cell receptor beta chains reported below all come from one sample, sequenced in a study of T cells in Graves' hyperthyroidism and ophthalmopathy. It was RNA transcripts that yielded the amplified TCR beta CDR3 regions. Researchers ran a first-round RT-PCR on the TCR CDR3 using the HTBI primer set. TCRdb recomputed calls from the multiplex PCR reads with MiXCR, one row per CDR3 protein. The top ten hold roughly a fifth of the sample, which has hundreds of thousands of distinct CDR3 sequences, roughly 15% seen once. The material sequenced was blood. All receptors come from an older woman with Graves' ophthalmopathy.

This clonotype was counted many times. This rearrangement joins TRBV18 to TRBJ1-1, with D tentatively TRBD1 (6 bases). Trimming removed 2 bases from V and 5 bases from J, with 12 bases in between. The germline CDR1 and CDR2 sequences are KGHSH and LQKENI. The CDR3 loop spans 14 amino acids. CDR3 in amino acids: CASSPMNRETEAFF. The CDR3 DNA reads TGTGCCAGCTCACCAATGAACAGGGAGACTGAAGCTTTCTTT.

This clonotype was observed many times. The V and J genes are TRBV7-2 and TRBJ2-5, with 7 positions matching TRBD1. In germline, CDR1 is SGHTA, CDR2 FQGNSA. The length of the CDR3 is 14 residues. V was pared by 4 bases and J by 3 bases, with 5 bases of the junction left unmatched. The chain's CDR3 is CASSYPDRKETQYF. In DNA, the CDR3 is TGTGCCAGCAGCTACCCGGACAGGAAAGAGACCCAGTACTTC. Complete variable domain (other parts from reference TRBV7-2 and TRBJ2-5): GAGVSQSPSNKVTEKGKDVELRCDPISGHTALYWYRQSLGQGLEFLIYFQGNSAPDKSGLPSDRFSAERTGGSVSTLTIQRTQQEDSAVYLCASSYPDRKETQYFGPGTRLLVL.

This chain connects TRBV20-1 to TRBJ2-7; 10 positions agree with TRBD2. The CDR3 spans 17 residues. V shed 1 base, J shed 3 bases, and the junction held 12 bases outside the gene matches. Germline V gene lookup returns CDR1 DFQATT and CDR2 SNEGSKA (reference sequence). The DNA of the CDR3 is TGCAGTGCTAGAGGGCTAGCGGGAGAATCGGTTATCTACGAGCAGTACTTC. This codes for CSARGLAGESVIYEQYF.

In this sample, this clonotype turned up a few times. The rearrangement links TRBV20-1 to TRBJ2-7, with unresolved D. The germline gives CDR1 DFQATT, CDR2 SNEGSKA (reference sequence). CDR3 length: 15 amino acids. V was shortened by 3 bases and J by 3 bases, with 18 bases between the two germline ends. CDR3 in amino acids: CSARNPWGSSYEQYF. DNA for the CDR3: TGCAGTGCTAGGAATCCTTGGGGATCCAGCTACGAGCAGTACTTC.

V is TRBV20-1 and J is TRBJ2-7; maybe TRBD1 (6 bases). V shed 0 bases and J shed 1 base, with 7 bases lying between them. The germline V gene has CDR1 DFQATT and CDR2 SNEGSKA (reference sequence). The CDR3 runs to 13 residues. The CDR3 spells CSAREQGSYEQYF. The DNA for the CDR3 is TGCAGTGCTAGAGAACAGGGATCCTACGAGCAGTACTTC.

A word on this clonotype: A read error may explain this, as a much larger clone is one base away. The chain joins TRBV11-1 to TRBJ1-6; D remains unclear. The CDR3 has 14 residues. Germline V gene lookup returns CDR1 SGHAT and CDR2 FQDESV (reference sequence). DNA for the CDR3: TGTGCCAGCAGCTTCCGCTCCTGTAATTCACCCCTCCACTTT. This sequence encodes CASSFRSCNSPLHF.

This clonotype has just a few counts. The chain uses TRBV20-1 and TRBJ1-2; 9 bases match TRBD1. This CDR3 is built from 16 residues. After removal of 6 bases from V and 2 bases from J, the junction contained 13 bases not matched to a gene. The germline gives CDR1 DFQATT, CDR2 SNEGSKA (reference sequence). The CDR3 DNA reads as TGCAGTGCCAGACCCACCTGGGACAGGGAGAACTATGGCTACACCTTC. Amino acid sequence: CSARPTWDRENYGYTF.

This clonotype was detected ten times or more. The rearrangement joins TRBV3-1 to TRBJ1-6; D may be TRBD1 (5 bases). V was trimmed by 2 bases and J by 10 bases, leaving 18 bases between them. Germline V gives CDR1 LGHDT, CDR2 YNNKEL (reference sequence). The CDR3 totals 16 residues. Here the CDR3 DNA reads TGTGCCAGCAGCCAACCCATCGGAGGAGGGGACTCACCCCTCCACTTT. Protein: CASSQPIGGGDSPLHF.

In this sample, this clonotype turned up many times. This chain links TRBV27 with TRBJ1-6; the match to TRBD1 covers 9 bases. The V segment lost 5 bases and the J segment 9 bases; nucleotides outside the gene matches: 5. Germline CDR1 MNHEY, CDR2 SMNVEV (reference sequence). CDR3 length equals 14 residues. In DNA, the CDR3 is TGTGCCAGCAGTGTAACAGGGGGCAGTTCACCCCTCCACTTT. Protein sequence: CASSVTGGSSPLHF.

J is TRBJ2-1 and V is TRBV12-3 or TRBV12-4; maybe TRBD1 (6 bases). The CDR3 sequence is 15 residues long. Deletions cut 7 bases from V and 0 bases from J, with 13 bases between. CDR3 loop: CASTKDRASYNEQFF. CDR3 DNA: TGTGCCAGCACCAAGGACAGAGCCTCCTACAATGAGCAGTTCTTC.

This clonotype has a count of ten or more. V usage is TRBV4-1 and J usage is TRBJ2-7; D not resolved. The germline gives CDR1 MGHRA, CDR2 YSYEKL. There are 16 residues in the CDR3. With 0 bases removed from V and 0 bases from J, the gap between germline ends came to 12 bases. The CDR3 DNA sequence: TGCGCCAGCAGCCAAGAAGGATCGAGTCGCTCCTACGAGCAGTACTTC. Translating gives CASSQEGSSRSYEQYF.